One T cell receptor (beta chain) is described in this entry. Its antigen is currently unknown. A read error may be the cause here, since a much bigger clone is one base away. This entry is derived from a study of blood T cells in healthy people across ages. Study-level findings and limits: Higher naive T cell percentage went strongly together with higher TCR beta diversity.

A second PCR, run for roughly 7 to 12 cycles, used a sample-barcoded 5' primer plus a J-beta primer mix. One entry per CDR3 protein, called by TCRdb with MiXCR from the 5' RACE reads. The sample gives some 640,000 distinct CDR3 sequences, about 30% of which show up once; roughly 14% is in the top ten. The CDR3 is 15 amino acids. CDR1 DFQATT and CDR2 SNEGSKA come from the germline V gene (reference sequence). The TCR was taken from a woman of 80 years or more in good health. Sequencing used blood. The gene calls are TRBV20-1 and TRBJ1-2; D gene unclear. The CDR3, as DNA: TGCGGTGCTAGTGATCGGAGGAGATCAAACTATGGCTACACCTTC. Encoded protein: CGASDRRRSNYGYTF.